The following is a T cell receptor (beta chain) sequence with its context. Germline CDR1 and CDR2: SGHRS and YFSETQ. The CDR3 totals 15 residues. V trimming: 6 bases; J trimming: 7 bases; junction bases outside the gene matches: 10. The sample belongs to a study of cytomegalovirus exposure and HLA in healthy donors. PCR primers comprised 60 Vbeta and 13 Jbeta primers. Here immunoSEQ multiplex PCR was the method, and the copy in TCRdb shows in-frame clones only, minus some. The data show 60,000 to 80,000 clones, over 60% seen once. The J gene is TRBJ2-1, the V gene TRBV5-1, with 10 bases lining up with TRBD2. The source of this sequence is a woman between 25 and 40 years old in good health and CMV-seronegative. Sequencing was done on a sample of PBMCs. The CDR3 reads CASKFPGLATNEQFF. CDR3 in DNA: TGCGCCAGCAAATTCCCGGGACTAGCGACTAATGAGCAGTTCTTC.